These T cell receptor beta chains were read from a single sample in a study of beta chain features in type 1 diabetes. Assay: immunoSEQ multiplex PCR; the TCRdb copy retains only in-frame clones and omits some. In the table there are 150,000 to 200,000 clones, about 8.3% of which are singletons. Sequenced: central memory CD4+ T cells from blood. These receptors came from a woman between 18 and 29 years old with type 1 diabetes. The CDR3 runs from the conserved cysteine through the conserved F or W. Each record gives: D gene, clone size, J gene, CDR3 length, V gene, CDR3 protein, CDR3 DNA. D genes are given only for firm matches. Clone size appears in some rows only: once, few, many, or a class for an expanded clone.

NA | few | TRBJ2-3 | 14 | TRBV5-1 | CASREGRSTDTQYF | TGCGCCAGCAGGGAGGGACGGAGCACAGATACGCAGTATTTT
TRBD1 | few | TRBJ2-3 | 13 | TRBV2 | CASMGQGVGTQYF | TGTGCCAGCATGGGGCAGGGGGTAGGTACGCAGTATTTT
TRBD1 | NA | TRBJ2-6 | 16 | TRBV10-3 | CAISIDRDSGANVLTF | TGTGCCATCAGCATAGACAGGGACTCTGGGGCCAACGTCCTGACTTTC
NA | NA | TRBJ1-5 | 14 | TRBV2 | CASSAGPNNQPQHF | TGTGCCAGCAGCGCGGGGCCTAACAATCAGCCCCAGCATTTT
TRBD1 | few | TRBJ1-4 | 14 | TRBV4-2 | CASSPTGGREKLFF | TGTGCCAGCAGCCCGACAGGGGGTCGAGAAAAACTGTTTTTT
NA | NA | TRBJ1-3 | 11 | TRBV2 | CAIVSADTIYF | TGTGCCATCGTCAGCGCGGACACCATATATTTT
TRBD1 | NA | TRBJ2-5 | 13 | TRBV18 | CASSLGQEETQYF | TGTGCCAGCTCACTCGGACAGGAAGAGACCCAGTACTTC
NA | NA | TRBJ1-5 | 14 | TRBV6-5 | CASRYPQGDQPQHF | TGTGCCAGCCGCTACCCACAGGGAGATCAGCCCCAGCATTTT
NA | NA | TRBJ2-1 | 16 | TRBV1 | CTSSQVFGVSGNEQFF | TGCACCAGCAGCCAAGTCTTCGGTGTCAGCGGCAATGAGCAGTTCTTC
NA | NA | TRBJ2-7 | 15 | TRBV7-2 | CASSLGRLGPYEQYF | TGTGCCAGCAGCTTGGGAAGACTAGGCCCCTACGAGCAGTACTTC
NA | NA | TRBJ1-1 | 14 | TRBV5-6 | CASSLGQTNTEAFF | TGTGCCAGCAGCTTGGGTCAGACTAACACTGAAGCTTTCTTT
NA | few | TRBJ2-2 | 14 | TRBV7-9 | CASSLERQFGELFF | TGTGCCAGCAGCTTAGAGAGACAGTTCGGGGAGCTGTTTTTT
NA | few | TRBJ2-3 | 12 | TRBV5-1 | CASRESTDTQYF | TGCGCCAGCAGGGAGAGCACAGATACGCAGTATTTT
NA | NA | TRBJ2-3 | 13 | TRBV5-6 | CASSFSAPGTQYF | TGTGCCAGCAGTTTCTCTGCCCCAGGTACGCAGTATTTT
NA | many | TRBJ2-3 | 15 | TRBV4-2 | CASSQGTVGTDTQYF | TGTGCCAGCAGCCAGGGTACAGTGGGCACAGATACGCAGTATTTT
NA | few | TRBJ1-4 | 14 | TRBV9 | CASSVGVQNEKLFF | TGTGCCAGCAGCGTAGGAGTCCAAAATGAAAAACTGTTTTTT
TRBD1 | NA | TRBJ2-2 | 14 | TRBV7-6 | CASSWTGQFGELFF | TGTGCCAGCAGCTGGACGGGACAGTTTGGGGAGCTGTTTTTT
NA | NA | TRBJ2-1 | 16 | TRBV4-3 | CASSQGLTYTGNEQFF | TGCGCCAGCAGCCAAGGACTTACCTATACGGGGAATGAGCAGTTCTTC
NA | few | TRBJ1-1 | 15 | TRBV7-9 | CASSSRGGAYTEAFF | TGTGCCAGCAGCTCACGGGGAGGGGCCTACACTGAAGCTTTCTTT
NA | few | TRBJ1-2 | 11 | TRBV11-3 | CASSFGEGYTF | TGTGCCAGCAGCTTCGGGGAGGGCTACACCTTC
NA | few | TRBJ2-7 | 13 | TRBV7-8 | CASSADSPYEQYF | TGTGCCAGCAGCGCTGACAGCCCCTACGAGCAGTACTTC
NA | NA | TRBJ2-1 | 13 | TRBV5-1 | CASSLWQGGEQFF | TGCGCCAGCAGCTTATGGCAGGGTGGTGAGCAGTTCTTC
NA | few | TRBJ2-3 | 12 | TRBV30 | CACSEGTDTQYF | TGTGCCTGCTCAGAGGGCACAGATACGCAGTATTTT
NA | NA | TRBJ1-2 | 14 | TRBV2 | CASSEARLNYGYTF | TGTGCCAGCAGTGAAGCGCGGCTGAACTATGGCTACACCTTC
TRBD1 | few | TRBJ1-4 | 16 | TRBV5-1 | CASSLQGVGTNEKLFF | TGCGCCAGCAGCTTACAGGGGGTTGGAACTAATGAAAAACTGTTTTTT
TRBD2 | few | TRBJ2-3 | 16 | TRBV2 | CASSERAGGRTDTQYF | TGTGCCAGCAGTGAAAGGGCGGGAGGACGCACAGATACGCAGTATTTT
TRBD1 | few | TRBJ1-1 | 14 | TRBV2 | CASTGQGANTEAFF | TGTGCCAGCACCGGACAGGGGGCGAACACTGAAGCTTTCTTT
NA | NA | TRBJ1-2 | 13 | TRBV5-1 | CASSAGRTEGYTF | TGCGCCAGCAGCGCGGGGCGGACGGAAGGCTACACCTTC
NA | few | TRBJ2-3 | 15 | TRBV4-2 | CASSPMPRAADTQYF | TGTGCCAGCAGCCCGATGCCACGCGCTGCAGATACGCAGTATTTT
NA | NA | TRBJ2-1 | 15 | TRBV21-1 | CASSSSSGSYNEQFF | TGTGCCAGCAGCAGTTCGAGCGGGAGCTACAATGAGCAGTTCTTC
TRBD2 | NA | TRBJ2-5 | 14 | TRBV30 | CASGPAGGGETQYF | TGTGCCTCAGGGCCAGCGGGGGGAGGAGAGACCCAGTACTTC
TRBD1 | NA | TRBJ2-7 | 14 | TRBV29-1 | CSVEEQRQGYEQYF | TGCAGCGTTGAAGAACAACGACAGGGGTACGAGCAGTACTTC
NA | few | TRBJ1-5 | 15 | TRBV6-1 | CASSAETYGHQPQHF | TGTGCCAGCAGTGCTGAGACATATGGGCATCAGCCCCAGCATTTT
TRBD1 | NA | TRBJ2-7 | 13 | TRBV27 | CAPPRDRGHEQYF | TGTGCCCCCCCCCGGGACAGGGGCCACGAGCAGTACTTC
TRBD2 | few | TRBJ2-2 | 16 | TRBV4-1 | CASSQVKLADTGELFF | TGCGCCAGCAGCCAAGTTAAACTAGCGGACACCGGGGAGCTGTTTTTT
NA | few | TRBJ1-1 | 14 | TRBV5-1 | CASSLDKMNTEAFF | TGCGCCAGCAGCTTGGACAAGATGAACACTGAAGCTTTCTTT
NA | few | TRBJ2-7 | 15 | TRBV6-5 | CASSYSTVGAYEQYF | TGTGCCAGCAGTTACTCTACAGTGGGCGCCTACGAGCAGTACTTC
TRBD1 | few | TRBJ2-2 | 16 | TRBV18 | CASSLRQGAITGELFF | TGTGCCAGCTCACTCCGACAGGGGGCCATCACCGGGGAGCTGTTTTTT
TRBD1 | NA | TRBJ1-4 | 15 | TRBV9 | CASSPHRGANEKLFF | TGTGCCAGCAGCCCCCACAGGGGAGCTAATGAAAAACTGTTTTTT
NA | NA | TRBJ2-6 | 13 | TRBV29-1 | CSVARAGANVLTF | TGCAGCGTTGCCCGGGCTGGGGCCAACGTCCTGACTTTC
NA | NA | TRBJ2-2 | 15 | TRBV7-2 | CASSLVRGDAGELFF | TGTGCCAGCAGCTTAGTAAGAGGAGACGCCGGGGAGCTGTTTTTT
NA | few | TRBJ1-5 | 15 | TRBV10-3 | CAISEFLQGGQPQHF | TGTGCCATCAGTGAGTTCCTACAGGGCGGGCAGCCCCAGCATTTT
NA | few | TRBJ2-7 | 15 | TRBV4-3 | CASSPRRGGIYEQYF | TGCGCCAGCAGCCCTAGACGAGGGGGAATCTACGAGCAGTACTTC
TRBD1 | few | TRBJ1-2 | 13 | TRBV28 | CASTPVRDRGYTF | TGTGCCAGCACCCCCGTCAGGGACAGAGGCTACACCTTC
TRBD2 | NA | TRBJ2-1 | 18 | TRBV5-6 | CASSRPGLAGSSYNEQFF | TGTGCCAGCAGCCGGCCGGGACTAGCGGGGTCCTCCTACAATGAGCAGTTCTTC
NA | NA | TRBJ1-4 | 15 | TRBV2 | CASRLQGQPNEKLFF | TGTGCCAGCCGGCTTCAGGGTCAGCCAAATGAAAAACTGTTTTTT
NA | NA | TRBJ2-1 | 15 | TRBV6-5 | CASSYGQPMYNEQFF | TGTGCCAGCAGTTACGGACAGCCGATGTACAATGAGCAGTTCTTC
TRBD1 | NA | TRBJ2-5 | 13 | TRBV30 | CAWRGQILGTQYF | TGTGCCTGGAGGGGACAGATACTAGGGACCCAGTACTTC
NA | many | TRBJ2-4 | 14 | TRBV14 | CASSPRDIGTIQYF | TGTGCCAGCAGCCCCCGGGACATAGGTACCATTCAGTACTTC
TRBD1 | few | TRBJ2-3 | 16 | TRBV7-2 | CASSLYRQGGTDTQYF | TGTGCCAGCAGCTTATACAGACAGGGGGGCACAGATACGCAGTATTTT
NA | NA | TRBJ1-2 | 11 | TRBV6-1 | CASTANYGYTF | TGTGCCAGCACAGCTAACTATGGCTACACCTTC
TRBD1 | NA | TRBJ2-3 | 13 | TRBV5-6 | CASSPSPGQAQYF | TGTGCCAGCAGCCCTTCCCCGGGACAGGCGCAGTATTTT
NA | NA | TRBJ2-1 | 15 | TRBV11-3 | CASSSRGGSYNEQFF | TGTGCCAGCAGCTCCCGAGGAGGATCCTACAATGAGCAGTTCTTC
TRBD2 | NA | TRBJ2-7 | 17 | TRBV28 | CASSSSPGTSDHYEQYF | TGTGCCAGCAGTTCCTCCCCCGGGACTAGCGACCACTACGAGCAGTACTTC
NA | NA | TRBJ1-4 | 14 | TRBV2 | CASSFGATNEKLFF | TGTGCCAGCAGTTTCGGTGCAACTAATGAAAAACTGTTTTTT
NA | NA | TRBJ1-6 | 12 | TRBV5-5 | CASSFRNSPLHF | TGTGCCAGCAGCTTTAGAAATTCACCCCTCCACTTT
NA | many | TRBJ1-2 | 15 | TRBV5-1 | CASSLEGQQTYGYTF | TGCGCCAGCAGCTTGGAAGGACAGCAAACCTATGGCTACACCTTC
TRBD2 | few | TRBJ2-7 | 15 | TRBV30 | CAWRSRTSVSYEQYF | TGTGCCTGGAGATCCCGGACTAGCGTGTCCTACGAGCAGTACTTC
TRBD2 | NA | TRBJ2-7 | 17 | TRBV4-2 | CASSQGAGGPSSYEQYF | TGTGCCAGCAGCCAGGGGGCGGGGGGACCCAGCTCCTACGAGCAGTACTTC
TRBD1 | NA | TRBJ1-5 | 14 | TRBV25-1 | CASSEYDRGQPQHF | TGTGCCAGCAGTGAGTACGACAGGGGTCAGCCCCAGCATTTT